Sequencing of this T cell receptor beta chain was carried out in a study of blood T cell repertoires in COVID-19. The method was immunoSEQ multiplex PCR; TCRdb's version includes in-frame clones alone and lacks a portion of them. Among approximately 280,000 clones listed, approximately 86% were seen once. The V gene end was trimmed by 6 bases and the J gene end by 8 bases; junction bases not matched to a gene: 10. This CDR3 has 16 amino acids. Germline lookup yields CDR1 LGHDT and CDR2 YNNKEL (reference sequence). V gene TRBV3-1 (or the pseudogene TRBV3-2) combines with J gene TRBJ2-2; TRBD2 matches at 12 bases. Sequencing was performed on PBMCs or T cells enriched from blood (not recorded which). This receptor was identified in a woman aged 18-29 years who had recovered from COVID-19. The DNA for the CDR3 is TGTGCCAGCAGGAGGACTAGCGGGGCGGAATTGGGGGAGCTGTTTTTT. As protein: CASRRTSGAELGELFF.